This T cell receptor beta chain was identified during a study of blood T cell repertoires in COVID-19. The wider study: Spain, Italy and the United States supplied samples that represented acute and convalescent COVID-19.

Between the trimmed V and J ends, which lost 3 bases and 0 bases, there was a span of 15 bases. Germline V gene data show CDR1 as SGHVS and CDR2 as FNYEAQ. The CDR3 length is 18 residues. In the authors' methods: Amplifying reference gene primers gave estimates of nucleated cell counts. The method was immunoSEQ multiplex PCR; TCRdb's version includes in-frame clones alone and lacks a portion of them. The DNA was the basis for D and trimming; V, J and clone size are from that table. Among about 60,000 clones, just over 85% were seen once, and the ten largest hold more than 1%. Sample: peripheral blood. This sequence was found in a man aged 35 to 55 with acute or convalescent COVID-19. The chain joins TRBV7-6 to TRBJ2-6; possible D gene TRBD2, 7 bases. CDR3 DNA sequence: TGTGCCAGCAGCTTCACCGCGGGGGCACTCTCTGGGGCCAACGTCCTGACTTTC. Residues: CASSFTAGALSGANVLTF.